This entry lists 8 T cell receptor beta chains sequenced from one sample in a study of CDR3 diversity in severe acne. TCRdb re-called the PCR reads with MiXCR, one entry per CDR3 protein. The sample lists about 98,000 distinct CDR3 sequences, 51% occurring once. The sample consisted of blood. These receptors all stem from a male donor with acne.

The chain is built from TRBV20-1 and TRBJ2-7, with 14 bases aligning to TRBD2. The CDR3 runs 16 residues. V lost 4 bases and J lost 6; bases outside the gene matches: 11. Germline CDR1 DFQATT, CDR2 SNEGSKA (reference sequence). This CDR3 reads CSANPLTSGRAVEQYF. The CDR3 DNA reads TGCAGTGCTAACCCTCTGACTAGCGGGAGGGCCGTCGAGCAGTACTTC.

The CDR3 reads CASSPEGPYEQYF. In nucleotides, the CDR3 is TGTGCCAGCAGTCCCGAGGGGCCCTACGAGCAGTACTTC. The rearrangement joins TRBV7-8 to TRBJ2-7; D is tentatively TRBD1 or TRBD2 (5 bases each). From germline, CDR1 is SGHVS and CDR2 FQNEAQ. The CDR3 spans 13 residues. Trimming left V 6 bases short and J 2 bases short, with 11 bases between.

This clonotype has ten or more counts. The CDR3 region is CASNPGGPNEQFF. The CDR3 nucleotides read TGTGCCAGCAACCCCGGAGGCCCGAATGAGCAGTTCTTC. The J gene is TRBJ2-1, the V gene TRBV7-9; possibly TRBD2 for D (5 bases). Germline V CDR1 and CDR2: SEHNR, FQNEAQ (reference sequence). The CDR3 is made up of 13 amino acids. With 7 bases removed from V and 7 bases from J, the gap between germline ends came to 14 bases.

A word on this clonotype: The CDR3 ends on some other residue instead of the conserved phenylalanine or tryptophan, so this is likely a read error. The chain couples TRBV20-1 to TRBJ1-2, with 8 positions matching TRBD1. The CDR3 runs 12 residues. The germline V gene has CDR1 DFQATT and CDR2 SNEGSKA (reference sequence). The V segment lost 1 base and the J segment 7 bases; nucleotides outside the gene matches: 2. This CDR3 reads CSARGQGSGYTL. The CDR3 region has the DNA TGCAGTGCTAGAGGACAGGGGAGTGGCTACACCCTC.

The chain couples TRBV7-3 to TRBJ2-1; D possibly uses TRBD1 or TRBD2 (5 bases each). Germline V lookup: CDR1 SGHTA, CDR2 FQGTGA. This CDR3 is built from 13 residues. Trimming left V 2 bases short and J 8 bases short, with 10 bases between. In nucleotides, the CDR3 is TGTGCCAGCAGCTTAGCAATGGGGGATGAGCAGTTCTTC. It translates to CASSLAMGDEQFF.

This clonotype was seen at least ten times. The chain carries TRBV9 and TRBJ1-1, with a tentative D call TRBD1 (5 bases). Germline V gives CDR1 SGDLS, CDR2 YYNGEE. Trimming shortened V by 5 bases and J by 4 bases, and 15 bases separated the two germline ends. This CDR3 has 14 residues. The CDR3 bases are TGTGCCAGCAGTGAGTATGAGGGACGCACTGAAGCTTTCTTT. Translation: CASSEYEGRTEAFF.

The chain couples TRBV2 to TRBJ2-3, with 10 nucleotides matching TRBD1. The CDR3 has 15 residues. The germline V gene has CDR1 SNHLY and CDR2 FYNNEI. The V segment lost 3 bases and the J segment 3 bases; nucleotides outside the gene matches: 3. The CDR3 DNA is TGTGCCAGCAGTGAGACAGGGGGCGCGACAGATACGCAGTATTTT. It specifies CASSETGGATDTQYF.

Of note for this clonotype: At one of its ends the junction is not consistent with the germline gene, which may arise from a read error. The J gene is TRBJ1-1, the V gene TRBV3-1, with D tentatively TRBD1 (5 bases). This CDR3 comprises 16 residues. From germline, CDR1 is LGHDT and CDR2 YNNKEL (reference sequence). CDR3 nucleotides: TGTGCCAACAGCCAAGATTCTGACAGAGTCCACACTGAAGCTTTCTTT. It codes for CANSQDSDRVHTEAFF. The full variable domain, with the rest looked up from reference TRBV3-1 and TRBJ1-1, is DTAVSQTPKYLVTQMGNDKSIKCEQNLGHDTMYWYKQDSKKFLKIMFSYNNKELIINETVPNRFSPKSPDKAHLNLHINSLELGDSAVYFCANSQDSDRVHTEAFFGQGTRLTVV.